The 9 T cell receptor beta chains given below trace back to one sample, sequenced in a study of neurological immune-mediated disorders. In TCRdb, the 5' RACE reads were re-called with MiXCR into one record per CDR3 protein. The sample records tens of thousands of distinct CDR3 sequences, roughly 17% being singletons. Sequencing used CD8+ T cells from blood. Receptors originate from a woman younger than 35 with multiple sclerosis.

This clonotype was observed at least ten times. The chain joins TRBV27 to TRBJ2-7; a weak D match, TRBD1 (7 bases). Germline values: CDR1 MNHEY, CDR2 SMNVEV (reference sequence). This CDR3 has 14 residues. Trimming cost V 5 bases and J 2 bases, with 13 bases left between them. The CDR3 here is CASSRQGGPYEQYF. CDR3 DNA: TGTGCCAGCAGTCGACAGGGAGGTCCCTACGAGCAGTACTTC.

This clonotype appeared many times. The chain links TRBV20-1 to TRBJ2-2; TRBD2 agrees at 7 bases. The V gene's germline CDR1 is DFQATT and CDR2 SNEGSKA (reference sequence). This CDR3 is built from 18 residues. Trimming at V came to 1 base and at J to 3 bases, leaving 14 bases not matched to a gene. As DNA, the CDR3 is TGCAGTGCTAGAGCGGAGCTAGCGGTTGATCGTTACACCGGGGAGCTGTTTTTT. Protein sequence: CSARAELAVDRYTGELFF.

Ten or more counts support this clonotype. The genes are TRBV6-4 and TRBJ2-6, with 7 nucleotides matching TRBD1. V lost 5 bases, J lost 4 bases, and 8 bases stayed unmatched. The germline gives CDR1 MRHNA, CDR2 SNTAGT. This CDR3 spans 16 amino acids. CDR3 sequence: CASSMKGARGANVLTF. In DNA form, the CDR3 reads TGTGCCAGCAGTATGAAGGGGGCAAGAGGGGCCAACGTCCTGACTTTC.

At least ten counts were recorded for this clonotype. The rearrangement uses TRBV27 and TRBJ2-7; 7 positions match TRBD2. The CDR3 spans 12 residues. Germline loops: CDR1 MNHEY, CDR2 SMNVEV (reference sequence). The J segment lost 3 bases and the V segment lost 10 bases, leaving 6 bases of the junction unmatched. The CDR3 protein is CATSGGVYEQYF. The DNA for the CDR3 is TGTGCCACCTCGGGGGGAGTCTACGAGCAGTACTTC.

V gene TRBV3-1 combines with J gene TRBJ2-1; D call uncertain. The CDR3 runs 12 residues. The V end lost 10 bases, the J end lost 3 bases, and 10 bases lay between the germline ends. Germline lookup yields CDR1 LGHDT and CDR2 YNNKEL (reference sequence). Written as DNA, the CDR3 is TGTGCCAACGGCCGTAGCTACAATGAGCAGTTCTTC. Protein sequence: CANGRSYNEQFF.

This clonotype was found many times. The J gene is TRBJ1-5, the V gene TRBV12-3 or TRBV12-4, with D uncertain. This CDR3 region has 13 residues. The V gene lost 6 bases and the J gene lost 6 bases, with 12 bases spanning the gap. CDR3 sequence (DNA): TGTGCCAGCAGCCGCAACCCCGGTCAGCCCCAGCATTTT. This codes for CASSRNPGQPQHF.

Sample share makes this clonotype medium-sized (0.01 to 0.1%). The gene calls are TRBV12-3 or TRBV12-4 and TRBJ1-2; weak D call: TRBD1 (5 bases). Trimming removed 3 bases from V and 7 bases from J, with 15 bases in between. The CDR3 runs 14 residues. The CDR3 bases are TGTGCCAGCAGTTTCCCTTCGGGGCAGGGTGGCTACACCTTC. Its protein is CASSFPSGQGGYTF.

This clonotype was observed at least ten times. V and J are TRBV20-1 and TRBJ2-3; D perhaps matches TRBD2 (6 bases). Germline CDR1 DFQATT, CDR2 SNEGSKA (reference sequence). The CDR3 runs to 16 residues. Trimming shortened V by 0 bases and J by 2 bases, and 15 bases separated the two germline ends. The CDR3 here is CSARDLLGGTTDTQYF. Written as DNA, the CDR3 is TGCAGTGCTAGAGATCTCTTAGGAGGGACCACAGATACGCAGTATTTT.

The rearrangement joins TRBV20-1 to TRBJ1-2; D is unresolved. The germline V and J ends were trimmed by 1 base and 5 bases, with 11 bases remaining between them. The CDR3 consists of 13 residues. In germline, CDR1 is DFQATT, CDR2 SNEGSKA (reference sequence). The CDR3 DNA is TGCAGTGCTAGAGCCGGCAGACCTTATGGCTACACCTTC. Protein sequence: CSARAGRPYGYTF.